This T cell receptor (beta chain) is drawn from a study of OX40 agonist ivuxolimab in advanced cancers. The wider study: Patients in the trial were receiving intravenous ivuxolimab every 2 weeks, at doses of 0.01 to 10 mg/kg. Past anti-PD-1, anti-PD-L1 or anti-CTLA-4 therapy was accepted, and 30% to 50% had received some.

Findings of the study overall: Circulating CD4+ and CD8+ T cells showed clonal expansion by week 6 at 0.1 to 3.0 mg/kg.

Only in-frame clones appear in the TCRdb table, and some are missing; sequencing was by immunoSEQ multiplex PCR. There are about 46,000 clones in the sample; around nine tenths occur only once, and about 11% lies in the top ten. V was clipped by 8 bases and J by 6 bases, with 10 bases between them. Germline CDR1 MNHNY, CDR2 SVGAGI (reference sequence). The CDR3 has 12 amino acids. This clone was detected once. The antigen is unknown. The TCR was taken from an adult with an advanced solid tumor such as melanoma, head and neck, liver or kidney cancer. The chain links TRBV6-6 to TRBJ2-2; D gene uncertain. Source: CD4+ or CD8+ T cells sorted from blood, taken in a trial of the OX40 agonist ivuxolimab. Written as DNA, the CDR3 is TGTGCCAGCGAGTTACCATCCGGGGAGCTGTTTTTT. It encodes CASELPSGELFF.